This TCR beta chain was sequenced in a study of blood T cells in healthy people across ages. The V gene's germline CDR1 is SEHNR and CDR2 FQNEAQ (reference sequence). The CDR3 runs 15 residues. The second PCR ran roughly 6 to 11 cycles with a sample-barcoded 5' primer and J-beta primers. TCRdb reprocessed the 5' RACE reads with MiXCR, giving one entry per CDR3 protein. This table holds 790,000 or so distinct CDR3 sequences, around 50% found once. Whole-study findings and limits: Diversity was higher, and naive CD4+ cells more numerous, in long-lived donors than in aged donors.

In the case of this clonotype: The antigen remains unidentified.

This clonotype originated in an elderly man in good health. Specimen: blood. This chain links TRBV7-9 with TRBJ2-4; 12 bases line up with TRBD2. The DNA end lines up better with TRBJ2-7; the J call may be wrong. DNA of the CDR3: TGTGCCAGCAGCTTCTCTAGCGGGAGGGCCAGCGAGCAGTACTTC. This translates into CASSFSSGRASEQYF.